Described below is a single T cell receptor beta chain sequence and its context. Its antigen is unidentified. This sample is part of a study of cytomegalovirus exposure and HLA in healthy donors. Study in general: A prior analysis found about 120 million unique TCR beta sequences from approximately 200 million T cells.

This PCR relied on a set of 60 Vbeta primers and 13 Jbeta primers. The method was immunoSEQ multiplex PCR; TCRdb's version includes in-frame clones alone and lacks a portion of them. The sample has 65,000 to 90,000 clones, and its top ten clones hold roughly 2.7%. Whole-study results and caveats: Reported results showed that the classifier diagnosed cytomegalovirus status with high specificity and sensitivity. Listed as cytomegalovirus-associated were 150 to 200 TCR beta chains.

The donors gave bone marrow, and they were healthy. Germline values: CDR1 SEHNR, CDR2 FQNEAQ (reference sequence). This CDR3 comprises 15 residues. With 1 base removed from V and 1 base from J, the gap between germline ends came to 10 bases. V is TRBV7-9 and J is TRBJ1-1; D may be TRBD1 (6 bases). The sequenced sample was PBMCs. This TCR derives from a man aged 40-50 years in good health and CMV-seronegative. CDR3 DNA: TGTGCCAGCAGCTTAGGGGGGCAGCCGAACACTGAAGCTTTCTTT. The encoded protein is CASSLGGQPNTEAFF.